The present T cell receptor (beta chain) was sequenced within a study of blood T cell repertoires in COVID-19. Study in general: PBMCs, B-cell-depleted T cells, or T cells were the source of the cDNA or gDNA that made up the material.

Authors' processing steps: Researchers report that nucleated cell counts were estimated from reference gene primer amplification. The assay was immunoSEQ multiplex PCR, and TCRdb's table has in-frame clones only and misses some. That table gives V, J and clone size, and the DNA gave D and trimming. The sample shows about 59,000 clones, less than 75% of them seen only once. Germline V gives CDR1 LNHNV, CDR2 YYDKDF (reference sequence). V trimming: 0 bases; J trimming: 5 bases; junction bases outside the gene matches: 4. The CDR3 extends over 16 amino acids. The rearrangement links TRBV15 to TRBJ2-1; 10 nucleotides line up with TRBD2. The clonotype originates from a woman between 65 and 79 years old with acute or convalescent COVID-19. Sequences were obtained from peripheral blood. CDR3 bases: TGTGCCACCAGCAGAGATTTAGCGGGGGGTCACAATGAGCAGTTCTTC. It translates to CATSRDLAGGHNEQFF.